A single sample gave rise to the 6 T cell receptor beta chains below, sequenced in a study of blood T cell repertoires in COVID-19 (dated by TCRdb to the early 2020s). Libraries came from the immunoSEQ multiplex PCR assay. This is the immuneACCESS table as TCRdb keeps it, with only in-frame sequences that have V and J called. A part of the clones is gone; compared with another copy, unresolved V genes explain less than half, and the rest is unexplained. The sample profile shows roughly 330,000 clones; nearly 90% of them were found once. Of the sample, under 6.5% is held by the ten largest clones. Sequencing used PBMCs or T cells enriched from blood (not recorded which). These receptor sequences come from a woman aged 30 to 39 who had recovered from COVID-19.

J is TRBJ1-6 and V is TRBV6-5; D unclear. With 1 base removed from V and 9 bases from J, the gap between germline ends came to 10 bases. Germline V gene data show CDR1 as MNHEY and CDR2 as SVGAGI. CDR3 length: 14 residues. The CDR3 sequence: CASSYFQASSPLHF. In DNA form, the CDR3 reads TGTGCCAGCAGTTACTTCCAGGCTTCTTCACCCCTCCACTTT.

CDR3 coding DNA: TGTGCCAGCAGCCCCCGGGACAGGGGAGCGAGGGAGCTGTTTTTT. It translates to CASSPRDRGARELFF. The V call is TRBV11-2, the J call TRBJ2-2; 10 positions match TRBD1. Germline CDR1 SGHAT, CDR2 FQNNGV. Trimming cost V 5 bases and J 9 bases; bases outside gene matches: 9. This CDR3 region has 15 residues.

This sequence joins TRBV30 and TRBJ1-6; the D gene is possibly TRBD1 (6 bases). Germline-derived CDR1 and CDR2 are GTSNPN and SVGIG (reference sequence). The CDR3 has 16 amino acids. V lost 1 base and J lost 10, with 20 bases in between. In nucleotides, the CDR3 is TGTGCCTGGAGTGGAAGATGGACAGTCGGTAACTCACCCCTCCACTTT. Residues: CAWSGRWTVGNSPLHF.

The chain joins TRBV6-5 to TRBJ2-7; possibly TRBD2 for D (5 bases). The CDR3 loop spans 14 amino acids. The V end was cut by 8 bases, the J end by 6 bases, with 20 bases between. CDR1 and CDR2 from the germline V gene are MNHEY and SVGAGI. This chain's CDR3 is CASRGLGVLREQYF. CDR3 DNA: TGTGCCAGCCGCGGACTTGGGGTACTACGCGAGCAGTACTTC.

This rearrangement joins TRBV19 to TRBJ2-1; 7 positions agree with TRBD1. The length of the CDR3 is 16 residues. Germline loops: CDR1 LNHDA, CDR2 SQIVND (reference sequence). The V and J ends lost 4 bases and 0 bases, in that order; junction bases with no gene match: 6. The CDR3 sequence is CASSTPTGISYNEQFF. For the CDR3, the DNA is TGTGCCAGTAGTACCCCGACAGGGATCTCCTACAATGAGCAGTTCTTC. The complete variable domain, with remaining parts taken from reference TRBV19 and TRBJ2-1, reads DGGITQSPKYLFRKEGQNVTLSCEQNLNHDAMYWYRQDPGQGLRLIYYSQIVNDFQKGDIAEGYSVSREKKESFPLTVTSAQKNPTAFYLCASSTPTGISYNEQFFGPGTRLTVL.

J is TRBJ1-1 and V is TRBV30; tentative D call: TRBD1 (5 bases). Trimming removed 2 bases at V and 5 bases at J, with 9 bases between. Germline-derived CDR1 and CDR2 are GTSNPN and SVGIG (reference sequence). This CDR3 is built from 12 residues. The CDR3: CAWSPGLTEAFF. The CDR3 bases are TGTGCCTGGAGTCCAGGGTTAACTGAAGCTTTCTTT.